This passage covers 20 T cell receptor beta chains from one sample sequenced in a study of shared clonotypes between healthy human individuals. The method was immunoSEQ multiplex PCR; TCRdb's version includes in-frame clones alone and lacks a portion of them. The sample contains some 490,000 clones, 70% to 80% of which appear only once. Sample: PBMCs. The receptors derive from a woman in her thirties or forties in good health. Some clones in this sample may be carry-over from other donors' samples.

The V call is TRBV11-1, the J call TRBJ2-3; TRBD2 matches 10 bases. V shed 8 bases, J shed 7 bases, and the junction held 24 bases outside the gene matches. Germline CDR1 SGHAT, CDR2 FQDESV (reference sequence). This CDR3 is 19 amino acids long. CDR3: CASSGRGTGPIAGGNTQYF. In nucleotides, the CDR3 is TGTGCCAGCTCAGGACGCGGGACAGGACCGATAGCGGGAGGAAATACGCAGTATTTT.

V gene TRBV2 combines with J gene TRBJ2-1; D is ambiguous. Between the trimmed V and J ends, which lost 8 bases and 0 bases, there was a span of 8 bases. Germline CDR1 and CDR2: SNHLY and FYNNEI. The CDR3 contains 13 residues. CDR3 residues: CASGSNSYNEQFF. The CDR3 DNA sequence: TGTGCCAGCGGATCCAACTCCTACAATGAGCAGTTCTTC.

There are a few counts of this clone. V gene TRBV6-5 combines with J gene TRBJ1-5; no clear D gene. The CDR3 is 13 amino acids. The V gene's germline CDR1 is MNHEY and CDR2 SVGAGI. V was clipped by 6 bases and J by 9 bases, with 15 bases between them. The CDR3 sequence is CASREVPIGPQHF. The CDR3 DNA reads TGTGCCAGCAGGGAGGTACCAATTGGGCCCCAGCATTTT.

The chain links TRBV6-4 to TRBJ1-5; no clear D. Germline assignment: CDR1 MRHNA and CDR2 SNTAGT. The CDR3 has 12 amino acids. V lost 3 bases and J lost 6, with 6 bases in between. CDR3 DNA: TGTGCCAGCAGTGATTCCCTTCAGCCCCAGCATTTT. Translated: CASSDSLQPQHF.

This chain connects TRBV30 to TRBJ2-5; D is undetermined. Near its end, the DNA agrees better with TRBJ2-7, so the J call may be wrong. Germline lookup yields CDR1 GTSNPN and CDR2 SVGIG (reference sequence). The CDR3 is 14 residues long. CDR3 sequence reads: CAWSVQLQLYEQYF. CDR3 nucleotide sequence: TGTGCCTGGAGTGTACAACTCCAATTATACGAGCAGTACTTC.

The rearrangement links TRBV30 to TRBJ2-2; D perhaps matches TRBD2 (6 bases). In germline, CDR1 is GTSNPN, CDR2 SVGIG (reference sequence). Trimming removed 0 bases at V and 3 bases at J, with 14 bases between. The CDR3 has 16 residues. The CDR3 bases are TGTGCCTGGAGTGTAGGGCTAGCGTCTGACACCGGGGAGCTGTTTTTT. This sequence encodes CAWSVGLASDTGELFF.

The chain combines TRBV7-2 with TRBJ2-4, with D perhaps matching TRBD1 (5 bases). The germline V gene encodes CDR1 SGHTA and CDR2 FQGNSA. The CDR3 is made up of 18 amino acids. The germline V and J ends were trimmed by 4 bases and 0 bases, with 19 bases remaining between them. The CDR3 nucleotides read TGTGCCAGCAGCTCCTCCCCCCTGGGGCTAATAGCCAAAAACATTCAGTACTTC. Translating gives CASSSSPLGLIAKNIQYF.

V and J are TRBV9 and TRBJ2-5; maybe TRBD2 (5 bases). V was pared by 2 bases and J by 5 bases, with 13 bases between. The CDR3 is 14 amino acids. The germline gives CDR1 SGDLS, CDR2 YYNGEE. The CDR3 loop is CASSVTRVGETQYF. Written as DNA, the CDR3 is TGTGCCAGCAGCGTTACTAGGGTCGGTGAGACCCAGTACTTC.

This chain connects TRBV5-1 to TRBJ2-1, with TRBD2 identical over 11 bases. The germline V gene encodes CDR1 SGHRS and CDR2 YFSETQ. V lost 1 base to trimming and J lost 4 bases; unmatched junction nucleotides: 4. The CDR3 has 16 amino acids. CDR3 nucleotides: TGCGCCAGCAGCTTGCAGGGACTAGCGGCTTACAATGAGCAGTTCTTC. The encoded protein is CASSLQGLAAYNEQFF.

The gene calls are TRBV5-1 and TRBJ2-5, with D tentatively TRBD2 (6 bases). Trimming stripped 5 bases from V and 2 bases from J, with 19 bases between. The germline CDR1 and CDR2 sequences are SGHRS and YFSETQ. This CDR3 is 16 amino acids long. The CDR3 coding sequence is TGCGCCAGCAGAGGGCTAGCGAATTATCCACAAGAGACCCAGTACTTC. Translated: CASRGLANYPQETQYF. Filled out from reference TRBV5-1 and TRBJ2-5, the complete variable domain reads KAGVTQTPRYLIKTRGQQVTLSCSPISGHRSVSWYQQTPGQGLQFLFEYFSETQRNKGNFPGRFSGRQFSNSRSEMNVSTLELGDSALYLCASRGLANYPQETQYFGPGTRLLVL.

The chain recombines TRBV4-2 with TRBJ2-1; tentative D call: TRBD2 (6 bases). V lost 1 base and J 13 bases, leaving 8 bases between the germline ends. The length of the CDR3 is 11 residues. In germline, CDR1 is LGHNA, CDR2 YNFKEQ. Written as DNA, the CDR3 is TGTGCCAGCAGCCAAGGCGGGACTCAGTTCTTC. Protein sequence: CASSQGGTQFF.

This clone was observed a single time. This chain uses TRBV9 with TRBJ2-1, with 14 bases identical to TRBD2. The germline CDR1 and CDR2 sequences are SGDLS and YYNGEE. The CDR3 extends over 19 amino acids. V was clipped by 4 bases and J by 8 bases; unmatched bases: 17. The CDR3 DNA reads as TGTGCCAGCAGCTCCCCGGGACTAGCGGGGGTTGGTGTTACATATGAGCAGTTCTTC. It specifies CASSSPGLAGVGVTYEQFF.

The chain has TRBV5-1 and TRBJ2-3; 10 bases align to TRBD1. Germline V gene lookup returns CDR1 SGHRS and CDR2 YFSETQ. This CDR3 has 17 amino acids. Losses at the gene ends were 0 bases for V and 0 bases for J; bases not matched to a gene: 4. The CDR3 DNA reads TGCGCCAGCAGCTTGGGGGCGACAGGGGGCAGCACAGATACGCAGTATTTT. The encoded protein is CASSLGATGGSTDTQYF. Complete variable domain (other parts from reference TRBV5-1 and TRBJ2-3): KAGVTQTPRYLIKTRGQQVTLSCSPISGHRSVSWYQQTPGQGLQFLFEYFSETQRNKGNFPGRFSGRQFSNSRSEMNVSTLELGDSALYLCASSLGATGGSTDTQYFGPGTRLTVL.

This rearrangement joins TRBV6-1 to TRBJ1-2; D not certain. CDR3 length equals 17 residues. Trimming left V 3 bases short and J 0 bases short, with 17 bases between. Looked up from germline, CDR1 is MNHNS and CDR2 is SASEGT. CDR3 region: CASSDWARMHTNYGYTF. DNA of the CDR3: TGTGCCAGCAGTGATTGGGCCAGGATGCACACTAACTATGGCTACACCTTC.

The gene calls are TRBV19 and TRBJ1-3, with D unresolved. Between the trimmed V and J ends, which lost 7 bases and 1 base, there was a span of 14 bases. CDR3 size: 15 residues. The germline V gene has CDR1 LNHDA and CDR2 SQIVND (reference sequence). The CDR3 DNA is TGTGCCAGTAAGGACCCGTATGGATCTGGAAACACCATATATTTT. Its translation: CASKDPYGSGNTIYF.

The CDR3: CASSESGSYEQYF. The CDR3 DNA is TGCGCCAGCAGTGAGTCGGGCAGCTACGAGCAGTACTTC. The chain links TRBV10-1 to TRBJ2-7; D is unresolved. The CDR3 extends over 13 amino acids. V was trimmed by 0 bases and J by 3 bases, leaving 6 bases between them. CDR1 and CDR2 from the germline V gene are WNHNN and SYGVQD (reference sequence).

Turning to this clone: Just one base apart from a much larger clone, this may be a read error. Other DNA sequences in the same sample also yield this CDR3. The chain is built from TRBV7-2 and TRBJ2-2; D might be TRBD2 (5 bases). The CDR3 spans 14 residues. Germline CDR1 is SGHTA and CDR2 is FQGNSA. The CDR3: CASSFSWNTGELFF. The CDR3 DNA is TGTGCCAGCAGCTTTAGTTGGAACACCGGGGAGTTGTTTTTT. The full variable domain, completed using reference TRBV7-2 and TRBJ2-2, is GAGVSQSPSNKVTEKGKDVELRCDPISGHTALYWYRQSLGQGLEFLIYFQGNSAPDKSGLPSDRFSAERTGGSVSTLTIQRTQQEDSAVYLCASSFSWNTGELFFGEGSRLTVL.

The gene calls are TRBV5-4 and TRBJ1-1, with D uncertain. This CDR3 has 15 amino acids. The V and J ends lost 3 bases and 2 bases respectively, with 14 bases between them. From germline, CDR1 is SGHNT and CDR2 YYREEE (reference sequence). This CDR3 reads CASSYPADGNTEAFF. In DNA form, the CDR3 reads TGTGCCAGCAGCTATCCGGCGGACGGTAACACTGAAGCTTTCTTT. Based on the CDR3 plus reference TRBV5-4 and TRBJ1-1, the full variable domain is ETGVTQSPTHLIKTRGQQVTLRCSSQSGHNTVSWYQQALGQGPQFIFQYYREEENGRGNFPPRFSGLQFPNYSSELNVNALELDDSALYLCASSYPADGNTEAFFGQGTRLTVV.

The gene calls are TRBV7-9 and TRBJ2-5; possibly TRBD2 for D (5 bases). The CDR3 consists of 15 residues. Germline V gene sequence: CDR1 SEHNR, CDR2 FQNEAQ (reference sequence). Trimming stripped 2 bases from V and 4 bases from J, with 14 bases between. In DNA, the CDR3 is TGTGCCAGCAGCTTATCTCCGGACTTATCAGAGACCCAGTACTTC. The encoded protein is CASSLSPDLSETQYF.

This clone was seen just once. The chain carries TRBV28 and TRBJ2-4, with 8 bases lining up with TRBD1. This CDR3 has 17 amino acids. In germline, CDR1 is MDHEN, CDR2 SYDVKM. V dropped 5 bases and J dropped 1; count of bases not matched to a gene: 10. The CDR3 coding sequence is TGTGCCAGCAGTAATCTAAGACAGGGGCGGGCCAAAAACATTCAGTACTTC. This codes for CASSNLRQGRAKNIQYF.